This T cell receptor beta chain was observed in a study of blood T cell repertoires in COVID-19 (dated by TCRdb to 2019 to 2021). Broadly, across the study: The collaborator samples originated in the United States, Italy and Spain and spanned the acute and convalescent phases of COVID-19. The prospective study material was composed of cDNA or gDNA derived from T cells, B-cell-depleted T cells, or PBMCs. Where available, HLA class I and class II types were obtained from metadata supplied by the sample provider rather than from assay-based typing. Subjects who had been exposed to COVID-19, were actively infected with it, or had recovered from it provided the deeply sampled blood TCRbeta repertoires that made up the dataset. The repertoires were released in a freely available public database meant as a resource for research on the immune response to SARS-CoV-2. Samples came from the ongoing ImmuneRACE study (first 160 participants) plus 1,254 subjects from 6 global collaborators. Nearly every sample came with metadata listing a de-identified subject ID, COVID-19 status, age in years and sex.

TCRbeta CDR3 regions were amplified from genomic DNA using the immunoSEQ Assay, a bias-controlled multiplex PCR. In the original analysis: Within the assay, amplification of reference gene primers was used to estimate how many nucleated cells each sample contained. To quantify the absolute abundance of each unique TCRbeta CDR3 rearrangement, sequence reads were collapsed and filtered. For each sample, productive Simpson clonality was calculated as the square root of Simpson's diversity index across productive rearrangements. Not all clones reach the TCRdb copy of this immuneACCESS table, which keeps in-frame sequences only. Checked studies attribute under half of the gap to unresolved V genes and leave the rest unexplained. That table furnishes V, J and clone size, whereas the DNA furnished D and trimming. The sample includes approximately 260,000 clones, with around 90% observed a single time. The ten largest make up approximately 2% of the sample.

Comments on this clone: Its antigen is still unknown. No quality values exist for individual bases; no much larger clone is one base distant.

Participants in the prospective study were aged roughly 18 to 95 years, lived in 24 United States geographic areas, and enrolled through a virtual design. In the prospective study, participants were assigned to cohorts based on the clinical history participants reported in a screening survey and a study questionnaire. Recovered participants in ImmuneRACE Cohort 3 were defined by two consecutive negative NP/OP PCR tests, clearance by a healthcare professional, or resolution of symptoms. In the prospective study, whole blood, serum and a nasopharyngeal or oropharyngeal swab were collected from each participant by mobile phlebotomists. Participants in the prospective study had the option to provide additional blood draws and questionnaires over an approximately 2-month period. Prospective study blood samples were shipped either frozen or at room temperature before DNA extraction. General study outcomes and caveats: The quantity of clinical and demographic metadata differed by source and by participant and was supplied without curation.

V and J lose 2 bases and 2 bases, and a span of 12 bases separates them. The CDR3, from cysteine to phenylalanine, totals 15 residues. Just CDR3 DNA is preserved here, 45 bases in frame from base 1. The germline V gene (reference sequence) sets CDR1 to PRHDT and CDR2 to FYEKMQ. The rearrangement combines TRBV13 with TRBJ1-1; there is no confident call for the D gene. Sequenced: PBMCs or T cells enriched from blood (not recorded which). This clonotype was sampled from a young woman who had recovered from COVID-19. The nucleotide sequence is TGTGCCAGCAGCTTATTTTTGGAGAGCAACACTGAAGCTTTCTTT. The encoded protein is CASSLFLESNTEAFF.